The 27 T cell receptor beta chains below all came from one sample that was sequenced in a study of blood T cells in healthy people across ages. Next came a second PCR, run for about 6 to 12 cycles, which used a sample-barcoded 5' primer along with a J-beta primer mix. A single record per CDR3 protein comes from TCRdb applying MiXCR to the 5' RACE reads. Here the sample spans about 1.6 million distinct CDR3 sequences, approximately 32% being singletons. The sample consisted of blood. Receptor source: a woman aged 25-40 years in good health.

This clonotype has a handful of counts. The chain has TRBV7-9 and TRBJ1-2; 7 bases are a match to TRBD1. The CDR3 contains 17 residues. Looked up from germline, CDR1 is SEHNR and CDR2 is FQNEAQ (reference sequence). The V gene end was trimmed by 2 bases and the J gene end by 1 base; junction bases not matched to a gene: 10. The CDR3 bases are TGTGCCAGCAGCTTAATGGCTGGGACAGAATTTAACTATGGCTACACCTTC. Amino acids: CASSLMAGTEFNYGYTF.

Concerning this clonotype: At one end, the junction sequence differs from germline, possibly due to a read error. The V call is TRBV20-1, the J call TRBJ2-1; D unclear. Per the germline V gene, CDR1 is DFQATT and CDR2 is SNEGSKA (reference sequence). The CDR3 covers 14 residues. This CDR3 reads CSASQSLSYNKQFF. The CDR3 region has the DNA TGCAGTGCTAGTCAGTCTCTATCCTACAATAAGCAGTTCTTC.

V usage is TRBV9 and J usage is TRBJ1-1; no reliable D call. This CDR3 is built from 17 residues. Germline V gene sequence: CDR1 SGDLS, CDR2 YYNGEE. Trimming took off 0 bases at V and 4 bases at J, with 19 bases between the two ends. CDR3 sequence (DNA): TGTGCCAGCAGCGTAGGTTTCGCGAGGCCCCCGGGCACTGAAGCTTTCTTT. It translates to CASSVGFARPPGTEAFF.

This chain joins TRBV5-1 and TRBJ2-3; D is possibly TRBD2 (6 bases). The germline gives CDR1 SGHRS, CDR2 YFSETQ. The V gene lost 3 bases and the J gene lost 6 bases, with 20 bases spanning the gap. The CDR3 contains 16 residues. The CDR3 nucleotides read TGCGCCAGCAGCTCGACGTATGGGACTTCGGGCGATACGCAGTATTTT. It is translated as CASSSTYGTSGDTQYF.

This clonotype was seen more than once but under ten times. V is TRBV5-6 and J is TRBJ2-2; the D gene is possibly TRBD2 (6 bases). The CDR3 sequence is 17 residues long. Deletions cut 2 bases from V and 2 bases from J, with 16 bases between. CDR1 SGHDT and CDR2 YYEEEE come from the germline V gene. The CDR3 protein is CASSLGLSGPNTGELFF. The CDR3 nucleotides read TGTGCCAGCAGCTTAGGCCTTAGCGGACCAAACACCGGGGAGCTGTTTTTT.

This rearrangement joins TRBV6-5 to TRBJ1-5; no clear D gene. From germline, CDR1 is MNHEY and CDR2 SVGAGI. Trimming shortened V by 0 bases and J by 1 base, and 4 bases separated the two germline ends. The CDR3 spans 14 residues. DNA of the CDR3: TGTGCCAGCAGTTACTCGGCCAGCAATCAGCCCCAGCATTTT. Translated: CASSYSASNQPQHF.

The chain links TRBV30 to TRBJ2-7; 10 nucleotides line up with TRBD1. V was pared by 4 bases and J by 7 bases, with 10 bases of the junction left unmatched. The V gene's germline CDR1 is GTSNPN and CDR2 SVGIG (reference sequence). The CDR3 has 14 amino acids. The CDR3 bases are TGTGCCTGGACACGGACAGGGGGGTCCCGGGAGCAGTACTTC. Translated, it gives CAWTRTGGSREQYF.

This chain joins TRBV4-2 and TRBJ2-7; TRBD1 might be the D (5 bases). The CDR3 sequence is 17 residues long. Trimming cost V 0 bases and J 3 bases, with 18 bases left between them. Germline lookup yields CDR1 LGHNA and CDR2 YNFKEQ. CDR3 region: CASSQDWQGHQLYEQYF. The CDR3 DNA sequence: TGTGCCAGCAGCCAAGATTGGCAGGGCCATCAACTCTACGAGCAGTACTTC.

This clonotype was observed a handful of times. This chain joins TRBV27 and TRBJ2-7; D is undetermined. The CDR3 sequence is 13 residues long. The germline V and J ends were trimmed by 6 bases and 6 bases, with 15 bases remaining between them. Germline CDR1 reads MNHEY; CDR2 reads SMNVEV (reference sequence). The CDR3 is CASSLGPRGEQYF. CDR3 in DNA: TGTGCCAGCAGCTTAGGCCCCAGAGGCGAGCAGTACTTC.

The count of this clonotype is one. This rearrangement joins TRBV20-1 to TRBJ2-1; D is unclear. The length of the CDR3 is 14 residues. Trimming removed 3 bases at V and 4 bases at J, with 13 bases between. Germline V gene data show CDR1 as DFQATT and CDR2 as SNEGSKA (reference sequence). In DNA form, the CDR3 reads TGCAGTGCTAGCCCACCCAGGAATTACAATGAGCAGTTCTTC. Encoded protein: CSASPPRNYNEQFF.

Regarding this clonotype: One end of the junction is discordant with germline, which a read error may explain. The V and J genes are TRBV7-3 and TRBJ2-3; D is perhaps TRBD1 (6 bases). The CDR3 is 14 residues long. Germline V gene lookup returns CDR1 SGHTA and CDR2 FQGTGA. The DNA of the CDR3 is TGTGCCAGCAGCCAGGACAGAGGCACAGATGCGCAGTATTTT. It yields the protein CASSQDRGTDAQYF.

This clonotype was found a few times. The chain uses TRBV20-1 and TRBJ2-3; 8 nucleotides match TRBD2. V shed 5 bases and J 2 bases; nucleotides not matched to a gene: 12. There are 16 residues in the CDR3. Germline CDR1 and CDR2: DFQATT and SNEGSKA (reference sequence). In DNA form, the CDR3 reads TGCAGTGCTCGATCCCCGGGACTAGAGGACACAGATACGCAGTATTTT. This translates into CSARSPGLEDTDTQYF.

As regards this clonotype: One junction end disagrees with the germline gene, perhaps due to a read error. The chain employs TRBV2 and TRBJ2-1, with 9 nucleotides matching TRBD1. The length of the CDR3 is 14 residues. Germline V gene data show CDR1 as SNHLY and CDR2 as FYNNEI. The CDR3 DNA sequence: TGTGCCAGCAGGGGACAGGGTTCCTTCAATGAGCAGTTCTTC. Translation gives CASRGQGSFNEQFF.

The CDR3 protein is CASSQFPSRSYEQYF. The CDR3 DNA is TGTGCCAGCAGCCAATTCCCCTCCAGGTCCTACGAGCAGTACTTC. The chain recombines TRBV3-1 with TRBJ2-7; no firm D call. The germline V and J ends were trimmed by 2 bases and 1 base, with 12 bases remaining between them. CDR1 is LGHDT and CDR2 is YNNKEL in the germline V gene (reference sequence). This CDR3 spans 15 amino acids.

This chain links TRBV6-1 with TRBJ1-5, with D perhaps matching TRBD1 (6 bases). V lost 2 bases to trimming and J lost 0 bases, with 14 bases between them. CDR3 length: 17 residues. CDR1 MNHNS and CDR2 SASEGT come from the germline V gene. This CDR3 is CASSEFGQRNSNQPQHF. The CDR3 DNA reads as TGTGCCAGCAGTGAATTCGGACAGCGCAATAGCAATCAGCCCCAGCATTTT.

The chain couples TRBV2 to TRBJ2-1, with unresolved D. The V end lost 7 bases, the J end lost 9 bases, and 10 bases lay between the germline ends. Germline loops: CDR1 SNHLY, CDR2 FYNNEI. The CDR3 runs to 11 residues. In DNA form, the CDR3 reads TGTGCCAGCATAGACGGAACTGAGCAGTTCTTC. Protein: CASIDGTEQFF.

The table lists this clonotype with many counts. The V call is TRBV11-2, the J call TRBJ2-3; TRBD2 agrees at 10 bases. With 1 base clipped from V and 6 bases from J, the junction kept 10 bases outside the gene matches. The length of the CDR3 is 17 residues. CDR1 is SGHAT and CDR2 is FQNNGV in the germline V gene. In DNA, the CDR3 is TGTGCCAGCAGCTTAGTAGGCCCTAGCGGGAGATTTGATACGCAGTATTTT. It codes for CASSLVGPSGRFDTQYF.

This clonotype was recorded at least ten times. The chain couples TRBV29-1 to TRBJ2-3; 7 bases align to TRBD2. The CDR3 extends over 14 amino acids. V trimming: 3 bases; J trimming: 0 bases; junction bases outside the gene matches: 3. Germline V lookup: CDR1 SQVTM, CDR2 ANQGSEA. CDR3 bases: TGCAGCGTTGACCGGCGGGAGAGCACAGATACGCAGTATTTT. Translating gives CSVDRRESTDTQYF.

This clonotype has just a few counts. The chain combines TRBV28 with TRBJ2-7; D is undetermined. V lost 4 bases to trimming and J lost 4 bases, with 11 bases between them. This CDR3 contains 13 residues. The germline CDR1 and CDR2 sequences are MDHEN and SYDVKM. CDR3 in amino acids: CASSYKAPYEQYF. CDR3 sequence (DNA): TGTGCCAGCAGTTATAAGGCCCCTTACGAGCAGTACTTC.

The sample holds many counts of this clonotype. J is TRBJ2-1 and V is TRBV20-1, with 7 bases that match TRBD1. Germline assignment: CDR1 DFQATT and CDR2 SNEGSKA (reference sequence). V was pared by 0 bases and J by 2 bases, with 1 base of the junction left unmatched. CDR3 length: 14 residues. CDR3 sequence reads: CSAREGQTYNEQFF. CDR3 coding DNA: TGCAGTGCTAGAGAGGGACAGACCTACAATGAGCAGTTCTTC.

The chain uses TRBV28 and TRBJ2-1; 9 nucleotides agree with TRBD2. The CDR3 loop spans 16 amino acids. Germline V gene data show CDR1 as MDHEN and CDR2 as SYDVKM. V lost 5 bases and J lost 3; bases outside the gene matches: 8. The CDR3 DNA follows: TGTGCCAGCAGTCCTAGCGGGACTAGGGTCTACAATGAGCAGTTCTTC. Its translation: CASSPSGTRVYNEQFF.

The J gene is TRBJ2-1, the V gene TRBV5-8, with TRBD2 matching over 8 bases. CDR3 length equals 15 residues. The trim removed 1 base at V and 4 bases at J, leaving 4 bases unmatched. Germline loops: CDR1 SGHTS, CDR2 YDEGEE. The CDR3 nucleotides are TGTGCCAGCAGCTTGCGGGGGGGCATTTACAATGAGCAGTTCTTC. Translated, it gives CASSLRGGIYNEQFF.

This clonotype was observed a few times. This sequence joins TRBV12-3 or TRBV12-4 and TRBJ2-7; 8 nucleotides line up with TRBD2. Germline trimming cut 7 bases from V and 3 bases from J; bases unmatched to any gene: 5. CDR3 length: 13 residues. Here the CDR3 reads CASTGGKGYEQYF. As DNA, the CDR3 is TGTGCCAGCACGGGGGGGAAAGGCTACGAGCAGTACTTC.

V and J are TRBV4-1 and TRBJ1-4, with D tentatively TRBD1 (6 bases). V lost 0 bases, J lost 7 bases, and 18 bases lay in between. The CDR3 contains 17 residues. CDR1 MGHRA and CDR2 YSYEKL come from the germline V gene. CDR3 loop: CASSQDQVRGGVEKLFF. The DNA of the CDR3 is TGCGCCAGCAGCCAAGATCAAGTCAGGGGAGGGGTTGAAAAACTGTTTTTT.

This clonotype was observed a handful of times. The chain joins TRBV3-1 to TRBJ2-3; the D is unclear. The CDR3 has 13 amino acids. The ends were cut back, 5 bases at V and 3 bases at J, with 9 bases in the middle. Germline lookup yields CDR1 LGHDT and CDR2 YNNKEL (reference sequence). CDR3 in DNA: TGTGCCAGCAGCAACTCCAAGACAGATACGCAGTATTTT. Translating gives CASSNSKTDTQYF.

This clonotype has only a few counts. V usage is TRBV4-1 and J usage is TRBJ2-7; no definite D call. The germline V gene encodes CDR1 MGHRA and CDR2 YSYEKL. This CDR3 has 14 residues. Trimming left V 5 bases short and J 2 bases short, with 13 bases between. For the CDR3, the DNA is TGCGCCAGCAGCGCCTCTAGTATCGCCTACGAGCAGTACTTC. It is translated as CASSASSIAYEQYF.

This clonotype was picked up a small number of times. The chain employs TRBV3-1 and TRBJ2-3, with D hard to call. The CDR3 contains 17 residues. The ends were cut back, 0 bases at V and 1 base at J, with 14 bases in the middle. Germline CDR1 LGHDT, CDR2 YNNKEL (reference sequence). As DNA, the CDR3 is TGTGCCAGCAGCCAAGATCGATGGGCTACCGGCACAGATACGCAGTATTTT. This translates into CASSQDRWATGTDTQYF.